These 6 T cell receptor beta chains came from one sample sequenced in a study of identical twins. MiXCR was run by TCRdb on the 5' RACE reads, yielding one entry per CDR3 protein. In the table there are around 960,000 distinct CDR3 sequences, 9% to 15% of which are singletons. Another study also made use of these data, one on yellow fever vaccine responses in identical twins.

The sequencing sample was made of PBMCs. Receptors originate from a woman aged 18-30 years in good health.

V and J are TRBV15 and TRBJ2-1; 11 bases match TRBD2. The CDR3 consists of 18 residues. Trimming at V came to 5 bases and at J to 6 bases, leaving 15 bases not matched to a gene. The germline CDR1 and CDR2 sequences are LNHNV and YYDKDF (reference sequence). Here the CDR3 reads CATSGPVLAGVASNEQFF. DNA for the CDR3: TGTGCCACCAGCGGCCCCGTACTAGCGGGAGTTGCGAGCAATGAGCAGTTCTTC.

This clonotype was counted only a few times. The chain combines TRBV27 with TRBJ2-3; no definite D call. Germline values: CDR1 MNHEY, CDR2 SMNVEV (reference sequence). V was trimmed by 0 bases and J by 3 bases, leaving 10 bases between them. This CDR3 is built from 15 residues. The chain's CDR3 is CASSLSLLLTDTQYF. The CDR3, as DNA: TGTGCCAGCAGTTTATCCCTCCTGCTTACAGATACGCAGTATTTT.

This clonotype was picked up a small number of times. The V gene is TRBV3-1, the J gene TRBJ1-2, with 10 bases matching TRBD1. J was trimmed by 4 bases and V by 1 base; bases with no gene match: 3. The CDR3 has 15 amino acids. CDR1 LGHDT and CDR2 YNNKEL come from the germline V gene (reference sequence). As DNA, the CDR3 is TGTGCCAGCAGCCAAGTTGGACAGGGGGGCTATGGCTACACCTTC. It codes for CASSQVGQGGYGYTF.

This clonotype was found a few times. The chain recombines TRBV6-1 with TRBJ2-7, with 7 nucleotides matching TRBD2. The CDR3 is 13 residues long. The J segment lost 0 bases and the V segment lost 7 bases, leaving 3 bases of the junction unmatched. The V gene's germline CDR1 is MNHNS and CDR2 SASEGT. The CDR3 nucleotides are TGTGCCAGCAAGGCGGGAGTCTCCTACGAGCAGTACTTC. Encoded protein: CASKAGVSYEQYF.

This chain joins TRBV5-1 and TRBJ2-1, with 15 bases identical to TRBD2. Losses at the gene ends were 4 bases for V and 9 bases for J; bases not matched to a gene: 11. Germline V lookup: CDR1 SGHRS, CDR2 YFSETQ. The CDR3 has 17 residues. CDR3 protein: CASSIGTSGGPLAEQFF. The DNA of the CDR3 is TGCGCCAGCAGCATAGGGACTAGCGGGGGGCCCCTCGCTGAGCAGTTCTTC.

The gene calls are TRBV12-3 or TRBV12-4 and TRBJ2-2; 7 nucleotides agree with TRBD2. This CDR3 has 15 amino acids. J lost 7 bases, V lost 1 base, and 6 bases had no gene match. In DNA, the CDR3 is TGTGCCAGCAGTTTAGATTGGCGGGGGATCGGGGAGCTGTTTTTT. Its translation is CASSLDWRGIGELFF.